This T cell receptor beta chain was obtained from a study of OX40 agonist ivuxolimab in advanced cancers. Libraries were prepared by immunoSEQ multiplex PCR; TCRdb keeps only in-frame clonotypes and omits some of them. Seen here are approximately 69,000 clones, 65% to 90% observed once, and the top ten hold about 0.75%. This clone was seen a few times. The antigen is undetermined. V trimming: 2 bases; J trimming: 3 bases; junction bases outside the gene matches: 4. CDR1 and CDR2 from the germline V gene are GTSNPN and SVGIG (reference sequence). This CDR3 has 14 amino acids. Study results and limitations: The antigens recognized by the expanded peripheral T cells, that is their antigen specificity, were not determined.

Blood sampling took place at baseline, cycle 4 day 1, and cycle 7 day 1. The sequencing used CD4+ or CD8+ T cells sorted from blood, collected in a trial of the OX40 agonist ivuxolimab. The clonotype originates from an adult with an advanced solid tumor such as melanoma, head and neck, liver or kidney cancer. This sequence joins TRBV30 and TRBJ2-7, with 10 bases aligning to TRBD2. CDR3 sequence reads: CAWSWTSGSYEQYF. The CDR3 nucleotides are TGTGCCTGGAGTTGGACTAGCGGCAGCTACGAGCAGTACTTC.